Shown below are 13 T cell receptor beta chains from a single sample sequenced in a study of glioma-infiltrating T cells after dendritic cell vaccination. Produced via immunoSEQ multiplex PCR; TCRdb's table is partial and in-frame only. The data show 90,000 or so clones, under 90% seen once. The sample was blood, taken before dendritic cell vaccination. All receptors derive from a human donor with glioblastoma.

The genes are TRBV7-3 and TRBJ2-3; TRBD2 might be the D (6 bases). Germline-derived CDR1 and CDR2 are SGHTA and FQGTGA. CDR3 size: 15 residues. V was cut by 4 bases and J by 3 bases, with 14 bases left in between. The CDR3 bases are TGTGCCAGCAGCTCGACCGGGAGTCCGACAGATACGCAGTATTTT. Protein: CASSSTGSPTDTQYF.

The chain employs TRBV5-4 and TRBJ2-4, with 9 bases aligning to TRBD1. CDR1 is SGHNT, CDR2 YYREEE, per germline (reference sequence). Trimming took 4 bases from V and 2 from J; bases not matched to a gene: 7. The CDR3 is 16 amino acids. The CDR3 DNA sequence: TGTGCCAGCAGCGCCGGCGGGACAGGGACCAAAAACATTCAGTACTTC. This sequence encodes CASSAGGTGTKNIQYF.

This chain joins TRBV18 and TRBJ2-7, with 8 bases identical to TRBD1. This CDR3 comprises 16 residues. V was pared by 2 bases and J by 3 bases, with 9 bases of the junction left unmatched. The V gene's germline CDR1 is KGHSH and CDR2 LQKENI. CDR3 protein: CASSPTTGRGLYEQYF. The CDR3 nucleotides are TGTGCCAGCTCACCAACCACCGGCAGGGGGCTCTACGAGCAGTACTTC.

In DNA form, the CDR3 reads TGTGCCAGCCACGAACGGGACAGGTTGAACACTGAAGCTTTCTTT. Its protein is CASHERDRLNTEAFF. The rearrangement joins TRBV6-5 to TRBJ1-1, with 8 bases lining up with TRBD1. From germline, CDR1 is MNHEY and CDR2 SVGAGI. V lost 8 bases and J lost 0; bases outside the gene matches: 8. This CDR3 contains 15 residues.

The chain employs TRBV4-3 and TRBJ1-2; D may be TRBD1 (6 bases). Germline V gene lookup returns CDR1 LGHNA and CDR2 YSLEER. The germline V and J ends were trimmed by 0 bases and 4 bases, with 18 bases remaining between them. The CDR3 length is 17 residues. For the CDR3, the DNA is TGCGCCAGCAGCCAAGATATTGGGGGCGGGGGGTTCTATGGCTACACCTTC. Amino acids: CASSQDIGGGGFYGYTF.

The CDR3 sequence: CASSLGTPANYGYTF. DNA of the CDR3: TGTGCCAGCAGCTTGGGAACCCCTGCGAACTATGGCTACACCTTC. V usage is TRBV5-4 and J usage is TRBJ1-2; D is uncertain. Looked up from germline, CDR1 is SGHNT and CDR2 is YYREEE (reference sequence). Deletions cut 0 bases from V and 2 bases from J, with 11 bases between. The CDR3 has 15 residues.

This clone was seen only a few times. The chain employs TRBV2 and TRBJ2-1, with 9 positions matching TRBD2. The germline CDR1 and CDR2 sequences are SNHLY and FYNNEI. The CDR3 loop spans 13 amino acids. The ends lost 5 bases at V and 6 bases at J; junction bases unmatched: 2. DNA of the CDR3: TGTGCCAGCAGTCTAGCGGGGATCAATGAGCAGTTCTTC. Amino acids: CASSLAGINEQFF.

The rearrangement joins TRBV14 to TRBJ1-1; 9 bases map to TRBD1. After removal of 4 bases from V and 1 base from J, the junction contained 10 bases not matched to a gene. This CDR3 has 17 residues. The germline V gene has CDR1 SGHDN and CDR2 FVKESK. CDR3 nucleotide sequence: TGTGCCAGCAGCCGCCGCGGACAGGGGCAAACGAACACTGAAGCTTTCTTT. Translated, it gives CASSRRGQGQTNTEAFF.

This CDR3 reads CASSLGVRVLSYEQYF. In DNA, the CDR3 is TGTGCCAGCAGCTTAGGGGTCAGGGTCCTTTCCTACGAGCAGTACTTC. This chain connects TRBV7-2 to TRBJ2-7; weak D call: TRBD1 (5 bases). V lost 1 base and J 1 base, leaving 14 bases between the germline ends. In germline, CDR1 is SGHTA, CDR2 FQGNSA. This CDR3 contains 16 residues.

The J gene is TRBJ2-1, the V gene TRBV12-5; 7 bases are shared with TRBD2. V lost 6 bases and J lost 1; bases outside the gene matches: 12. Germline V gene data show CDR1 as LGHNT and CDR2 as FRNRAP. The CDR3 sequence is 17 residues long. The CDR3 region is CASGSSLAAISYNEQFF. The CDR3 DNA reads TGTGCTAGTGGCTCCAGCCTAGCGGCCATTTCCTACAATGAGCAGTTCTTC.

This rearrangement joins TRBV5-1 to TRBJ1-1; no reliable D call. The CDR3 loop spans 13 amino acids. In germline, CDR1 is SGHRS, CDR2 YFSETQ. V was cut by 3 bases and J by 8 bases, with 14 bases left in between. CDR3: CASSSEGRQEAFF. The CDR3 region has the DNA TGCGCCAGCAGCTCGGAGGGCAGACAAGAAGCTTTCTTT.

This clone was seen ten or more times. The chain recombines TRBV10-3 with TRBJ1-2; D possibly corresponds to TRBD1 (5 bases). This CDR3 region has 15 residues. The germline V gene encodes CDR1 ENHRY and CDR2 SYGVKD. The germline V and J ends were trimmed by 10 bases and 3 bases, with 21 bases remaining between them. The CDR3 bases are TGTGCCACCACCTGGGGGGAGGGGCGAGACTATGGCTACACCTTC. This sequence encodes CATTWGEGRDYGYTF.

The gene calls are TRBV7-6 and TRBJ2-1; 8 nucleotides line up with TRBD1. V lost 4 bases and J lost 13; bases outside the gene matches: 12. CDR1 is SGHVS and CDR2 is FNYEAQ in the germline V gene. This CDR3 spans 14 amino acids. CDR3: CASSSLDRATPQFF. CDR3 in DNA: TGTGCCAGCAGCTCTCTGGACAGGGCAACACCTCAGTTCTTC.